Below, 10 T cell receptor beta chains from the same sample are listed, as sequenced in a study of shared clonotypes between healthy human individuals. Produced via immunoSEQ multiplex PCR; TCRdb's table is partial and in-frame only. There are approximately 330,000 clones in the sample; around 79% occur only once, and less than 11% lies in the top ten. The sample consisted of memory CD4+ T cells sorted from blood. The subset is: CD45RA-negative fraction. Receptor source: a man aged 30 to 45 in good health.

The V and J genes are TRBV4-3 and TRBJ1-1; D gene ambiguous. The CDR3 contains 14 residues. Germline CDR1 and CDR2: LGHNA and YSLEER. V lost 2 bases and J lost 2, with 9 bases in between. The DNA of the CDR3 is TGCGCCAGCAGCCAATCCTTGATTAACACTGAAGCTTTCTTT. Its translation: CASSQSLINTEAFF.

This clone was found once. One base separates it from a far larger clone, so it is likely a read error. The gene calls are TRBV5-1 and TRBJ1-5, with 8 bases fitting TRBD1. CDR1 and CDR2 from the germline V gene are SGHRS and YFSETQ. The CDR3 totals 16 residues. V dropped 0 bases and J dropped 2; count of bases not matched to a gene: 4. The CDR3 coding sequence is TGCGCCAGCAGCTTGGCCGTGACAGGGGGCAATCAGCCCCAGCATTTT. Protein: CASSLAVTGGNQPQHF.

V usage is TRBV14 and J usage is TRBJ2-3; no clear D. CDR3 length: 14 residues. The germline V gene has CDR1 SGHDN and CDR2 FVKESK. Between the trimmed V and J ends, which lost 4 bases and 5 bases, there was a span of 13 bases. The chain's CDR3 is CASSRLLVGDTQYF. The CDR3 DNA follows: TGTGCCAGCAGCCGCTTATTAGTGGGAGATACGCAGTATTTT.

This chain uses TRBV15 with TRBJ2-7; the D is unclear. The CDR3 covers 15 residues. The V gene lost 0 bases and the J gene lost 4 bases, with 13 bases spanning the gap. Germline CDR1 is LNHNV and CDR2 is YYDKDF (reference sequence). In nucleotides, the CDR3 is TGTGCCACCAGCAGAGATCACCCTCCGCGATACGAGCAGTACTTC. Translation gives CATSRDHPPRYEQYF.

The gene calls are TRBV9 and TRBJ2-5, with D perhaps matching TRBD2 (6 bases). The V gene's germline CDR1 is SGDLS and CDR2 YYNGEE. V dropped 2 bases and J dropped 5 bases, with 16 bases sitting between them. This CDR3 comprises 15 residues. This CDR3 reads CASSVDGSREETQYF. In DNA form, the CDR3 reads TGTGCCAGCAGCGTTGACGGGAGTAGAGAGGAGACCCAGTACTTC. Based on the CDR3 plus reference TRBV9 and TRBJ2-5, the full variable domain is DSGVTQTPKHLITATGQRVTLRCSPRSGDLSVYWYQQSLDQGLQFLIQYYNGEERAKGNILERFSAQQFPDLHSELNLSSLELGDSALYFCASSVDGSREETQYFGPGTRLLVL.

This clone has only one observation. A far larger clone differs by one base, so this is likely a read error. Other DNA sequences within the sample encode an identical CDR3. The chain employs TRBV6-5 and TRBJ1-1, with D perhaps TRBD1 (5 bases). CDR3 size: 13 residues. Deletions cut 10 bases from V and 2 bases from J, with 14 bases between. Germline V gene data show CDR1 as MNHEY and CDR2 as SVGAGI. The CDR3 sequence is CATRGLSNTEAFF. In DNA form, the CDR3 reads TGTGCCACGAGGGGTCTCTCAAACACTGAAGCTTTCTTT.

As to this clone: The junction departs from germline at one end; a sequencing error may be responsible. For the CDR3, the DNA is TGTGCCAGCAGCCAAGATAGATCCAGCGCCGCGATACATTTT. Amino acids: CASSQDRSSAAIHF. V and J are TRBV4-2 and TRBJ2-3; D unclear. The CDR3 is 14 residues long. CDR1 LGHNA and CDR2 YNFKEQ come from the germline V gene.

The chain is built from TRBV15 and TRBJ2-1, with 9 bases that match TRBD2. Trimming at V came to 3 bases and at J to 4 bases, leaving 7 bases not matched to a gene. The CDR3 totals 16 residues. Germline assignment: CDR1 LNHNV and CDR2 YYDKDF (reference sequence). In nucleotides, the CDR3 is TGTGCCACCAGCAGCCGGCCTAGCGGGACTTACAATGAGCAGTTCTTC. Translating it yields CATSSRPSGTYNEQFF.

The chain couples TRBV18 to TRBJ1-1; TRBD1 matches 7 bases. V shed 5 bases and J 6 bases; nucleotides not matched to a gene: 9. The CDR3 consists of 14 residues. The germline V gene encodes CDR1 KGHSH and CDR2 LQKENI. The CDR3 DNA reads TGTGCCAGCTCAGAGGTAGGGGGCCTGGCTGAAGCTTTCTTT. Protein product: CASSEVGGLAEAFF. The variable domain in full, with the rest retrieved from reference TRBV18 and TRBJ1-1, is NAGVMQNPRHLVRRRGQEARLRCSPMKGHSHVYWYRQLPEEGLKFMVYLQKENIIDESGMPKERFSAEFPKEGPSILRIQQVVRGDSAAYFCASSEVGGLAEAFFGQGTRLTVV.

This chain links TRBV6-5 with TRBJ2-5; 12 positions agree with TRBD1. V lost 4 bases to trimming and J lost 5 bases; unmatched junction nucleotides: 5. Germline CDR1 and CDR2: MNHEY and SVGAGI. The CDR3 contains 15 residues. The CDR3 spells CASSFGTGGGETQYF. CDR3 nucleotides: TGTGCCAGCAGTTTCGGGACAGGGGGCGGTGAGACCCAGTACTTC.